These 30 T cell receptor beta chains originate from one sample sequenced in a study of T cell changes during pregnancy in multiple sclerosis. The method was immunoSEQ multiplex PCR; TCRdb's version includes in-frame clones alone and lacks a portion of them. The table lists about 40,000 clones, approximately 88% of them singletons, with approximately 5.3% in the top ten. The sequencing used peripheral blood, collected in the first trimester of pregnancy. All receptors come from a female donor in good health, enrolled as a control in a pregnancy study.

The table lists this clone with a few counts. The chain is built from TRBV6-1 and TRBJ2-6; maybe TRBD2 (6 bases). This CDR3 has 15 residues. The V end was cut by 3 bases, the J end by 2 bases, with 8 bases between. Per the germline V gene, CDR1 is MNHNS and CDR2 is SASEGT. The CDR3 loop is CASSEEGTGANVLTF. The CDR3 coding sequence is TGTGCCAGCAGTGAGGAGGGAACTGGGGCCAACGTCCTGACTTTC.

The chain links TRBV9 to TRBJ2-7; 7 bases line up with TRBD1. The J segment lost 2 bases and the V segment lost 4 bases, leaving 6 bases of the junction unmatched. Germline CDR1 SGDLS, CDR2 YYNGEE. This CDR3 has 14 residues. CDR3 in amino acids: CASSPWDRAYEQYF. The CDR3 DNA sequence: TGTGCCAGCAGCCCGTGGGACAGAGCCTACGAGCAGTACTTC. Based on the CDR3 plus reference TRBV9 and TRBJ2-7, the full variable domain is DSGVTQTPKHLITATGQRVTLRCSPRSGDLSVYWYQQSLDQGLQFLIQYYNGEERAKGNILERFSAQQFPDLHSELNLSSLELGDSALYFCASSPWDRAYEQYFGPGTRLTVT.

The rearrangement joins TRBV5-4 to TRBJ2-2; D not resolved. CDR3 length equals 13 residues. V lost 2 bases, J lost 1 base, and 3 bases lay in between. In germline, CDR1 is SGHNT, CDR2 YYREEE (reference sequence). For the CDR3, the DNA is TGTGCCAGCAGCTTCCGGAACACCGGGGAGCTGTTTTTT. Translating it yields CASSFRNTGELFF.

The chain combines TRBV13 with TRBJ2-7; the match to TRBD1 covers 8 bases. Germline assignment: CDR1 PRHDT and CDR2 FYEKMQ (reference sequence). The CDR3 has 15 residues. Trimming at V came to 3 bases and at J to 1 base, leaving 5 bases not matched to a gene. The CDR3 sequence is CASSFGQGLSYEQYF. CDR3 coding DNA: TGTGCCAGCAGCTTTGGACAGGGCCTATCCTACGAGCAGTACTTC.

CDR3 residues: CASSFRQGYTEAFF. CDR3 DNA sequence: TGTGCCAGCAGCTTTCGGCAGGGATACACTGAAGCTTTCTTT. J is TRBJ1-1 and V is TRBV11-2; a weak D match, TRBD1 (5 bases). Per the germline V gene, CDR1 is SGHAT and CDR2 is FQNNGV. V was clipped by 3 bases and J by 3 bases, with 11 bases between them. The length of the CDR3 is 14 residues. The entire variable domain, with the rest obtained from reference TRBV11-2 and TRBJ1-1, is as follows: EAGVAQSPRYKIIEKRQSVAFWCNPISGHATLYWYQQILGQGPKLLIQFQNNGVVDDSQLPKDRFSAERLKGVDSTLKIQPAKLEDSAVYLCASSFRQGYTEAFFGQGTRLTVV.

The rearrangement uses TRBV10-3 and TRBJ1-4; weak D call: TRBD1 (5 bases). The CDR3 covers 16 residues. Germline V CDR1 and CDR2: ENHRY, SYGVKD. V lost 6 bases to trimming and J lost 3 bases, with 17 bases between them. CDR3 sequence: CAISRGTGASNEKLFF. In nucleotides, the CDR3 is TGTGCCATCAGCCGCGGGACGGGAGCTTCTAATGAAAAACTGTTTTTT.

This clone was picked up a small number of times. V usage is TRBV5-1 and J usage is TRBJ2-7; D is undetermined. The germline V gene encodes CDR1 SGHRS and CDR2 YFSETQ. V was pared by 4 bases and J by 6 bases, with 11 bases between. The CDR3 runs 12 residues. The CDR3 DNA reads as TGCGCCAGCAGCCTTGGCAGTTTCGAGCAGTACTTC. It is translated as CASSLGSFEQYF.

The chain employs TRBV19 and TRBJ1-5; 7 nucleotides line up with TRBD1. Germline V lookup: CDR1 LNHDA, CDR2 SQIVND (reference sequence). The CDR3 has 15 amino acids. V was pared by 6 bases and J by 4 bases, with 9 bases of the junction left unmatched. The CDR3 DNA is TGTGCCAGTAGCGAGACAGGGAACCGGAATCAGCCCCAGCATTTT. Residues: CASSETGNRNQPQHF.

This clone was seen repeatedly, ten times or more. The chain carries TRBV19 and TRBJ1-4; 8 positions agree with TRBD1. Germline V lookup: CDR1 LNHDA, CDR2 SQIVND (reference sequence). This CDR3 spans 14 amino acids. The V and J ends lost 1 base and 8 bases, in that order; junction bases with no gene match: 3. The CDR3 region is CASSIGQGHEKLFF. The CDR3 DNA reads TGTGCCAGTAGTATAGGACAGGGGCACGAAAAACTGTTTTTT.

The gene calls are TRBV18 and TRBJ2-7; 9 bases are shared with TRBD2. CDR1 and CDR2 from the germline V gene are KGHSH and LQKENI. This CDR3 spans 17 amino acids. The ends lost 2 bases at V and 0 bases at J; junction bases unmatched: 8. The CDR3 DNA reads as TGTGCCAGCTCACCAAGTAGCGGGGGCCTCAGCTCCTACGAGCAGTACTTC. It encodes CASSPSSGGLSSYEQYF.

This sequence joins TRBV2 and TRBJ1-5; tentative D call: TRBD1 (5 bases). Germline loops: CDR1 SNHLY, CDR2 FYNNEI. The CDR3 length is 18 residues. The V gene lost 6 bases and the J gene lost 0 bases, with 21 bases spanning the gap. The DNA of the CDR3 is TGTGCCAGCAGCGAGGCAGGGCTATTACAGAGTAGCAATCAGCCCCAGCATTTT. Amino acids: CASSEAGLLQSSNQPQHF.

The gene calls are TRBV4-1 and TRBJ1-6; the D gene is possibly TRBD1 (5 bases). Germline assignment: CDR1 MGHRA and CDR2 YSYEKL. V was cut by 0 bases and J by 9 bases, with 15 bases left in between. The CDR3 has 16 amino acids. The CDR3 DNA reads TGCGCCAGCAGCCAAGATGCGGACACCTGGGGTTCACCCCTCCACTTT. Protein sequence: CASSQDADTWGSPLHF.

The chain combines TRBV11-3 with TRBJ2-3; tentatively, D is TRBD1 (5 bases). CDR3 length: 13 amino acids. V was shortened by 5 bases and J by 6 bases, with 12 bases between the two germline ends. Germline values: CDR1 SGHNT, CDR2 YENEEA. CDR3 sequence (DNA): TGTGCCAGCAGCCTTCAGGGCTACGATACGCAGTATTTT. This encodes CASSLQGYDTQYF.

The chain is built from TRBV5-1 and TRBJ2-5; 7 bases align to TRBD1. Germline V gene data show CDR1 as SGHRS and CDR2 as YFSETQ. The CDR3 totals 14 residues. Trimming took 4 bases from V and 2 from J; bases not matched to a gene: 5. This CDR3 is CASSVTGEQETQYF. CDR3 sequence (DNA): TGCGCCAGCAGCGTTACAGGGGAACAAGAGACCCAGTACTTC.

Only one count was recorded for this clone. This chain links TRBV5-4 with TRBJ2-7; 12 positions match TRBD1. The CDR3 totals 16 residues. Per the germline V gene, CDR1 is SGHNT and CDR2 is YYREEE (reference sequence). V lost 4 bases to trimming and J lost 3 bases; unmatched junction nucleotides: 8. CDR3 loop: CASSPPGTGGSYEQYF. DNA for the CDR3: TGTGCCAGCAGCCCCCCGGGGACAGGGGGCAGCTACGAGCAGTACTTC.

The chain has TRBV2 and TRBJ2-2, with 7 bases lining up with TRBD1. V lost 3 bases and J lost 6; bases outside the gene matches: 4. Germline V CDR1 and CDR2: SNHLY, FYNNEI. The CDR3 runs to 14 residues. CDR3 DNA: TGTGCCAGCAGTGACCAGGGGGTGTCCGGGGAGCTGTTTTTT. Its translation: CASSDQGVSGELFF. The whole variable domain, remainder taken from reference TRBV2 and TRBJ2-2, is EPEVTQTPSHQVTQMGQEVILRCVPISNHLYFYWYRQILGQKVEFLVSFYNNEISEKSEIFDDQFSVERPDGSNFTLKIRSTKLEDSAMYFCASSDQGVSGELFFGEGSRLTVL.

This rearrangement joins TRBV11-2 to TRBJ2-3; 9 bases fit TRBD2. The CDR3 has 17 residues. Per the germline V gene, CDR1 is SGHAT and CDR2 is FQNNGV. V dropped 2 bases and J dropped 2; count of bases not matched to a gene: 8. In DNA form, the CDR3 reads TGTGCCAGCAGCTTAATCCCAGCGGGGGGATACACAGATACGCAGTATTTT. It encodes CASSLIPAGGYTDTQYF.

The chain employs TRBV19 and TRBJ1-1; D gene ambiguous. This CDR3 has 11 amino acids. The germline CDR1 and CDR2 sequences are LNHDA and SQIVND (reference sequence). The V and J ends lost 10 bases and 1 base respectively, with 7 bases between them. The CDR3: CATGRNTEAFF. The CDR3 DNA is TGTGCCACTGGCAGGAACACTGAAGCTTTCTTT. The complete variable domain, with remaining parts taken from reference TRBV19 and TRBJ1-1, reads DGGITQSPKYLFRKEGQNVTLSCEQNLNHDAMYWYRQDPGQGLRLIYYSQIVNDFQKGDIAEGYSVSREKKESFPLTVTSAQKNPTAFYLCATGRNTEAFFGQGTRLTVV.

This clone showed up just a few times. The V and J genes are TRBV29-1 and TRBJ1-1, with unresolved D. CDR3 length: 10 amino acids. V was trimmed by 4 bases and J by 10 bases, leaving 10 bases between them. Germline V gene lookup returns CDR1 SQVTM and CDR2 ANQGSEA. The DNA of the CDR3 is TGCAGCGTTGGGCCGGGAGGAGCTTTCTTT. Protein product: CSVGPGGAFF.

The chain has TRBV19 and TRBJ2-4, with 9 bases fitting TRBD2. After removal of 2 bases from V and 6 bases from J, the junction contained 2 bases not matched to a gene. The CDR3 totals 14 residues. Germline lookup yields CDR1 LNHDA and CDR2 SQIVND (reference sequence). CDR3 protein: CASSILTSGNIQYF. For the CDR3, the DNA is TGTGCCAGTAGTATACTGACTAGCGGAAACATTCAGTACTTC. Looking up the rest from reference TRBV19 and TRBJ2-4 gives the full variable domain: DGGITQSPKYLFRKEGQNVTLSCEQNLNHDAMYWYRQDPGQGLRLIYYSQIVNDFQKGDIAEGYSVSREKKESFPLTVTSAQKNPTAFYLCASSILTSGNIQYFGAGTRLSVL.

The CDR3 DNA is TGTGCCAGCAGCTTTGAGGGCTGGACCGGGGAGCTGTTTTTT. It yields the protein CASSFEGWTGELFF. The rearrangement uses TRBV7-2 and TRBJ2-2, with D tentatively TRBD2 (5 bases). The CDR3 runs to 14 residues. The V end was cut by 3 bases, the J end by 5 bases, with 10 bases between. CDR1 is SGHTA, CDR2 FQGNSA, per germline. The whole variable domain, filled in from reference TRBV7-2 and TRBJ2-2, reads GAGVSQSPSNKVTEKGKDVELRCDPISGHTALYWYRQSLGQGLEFLIYFQGNSAPDKSGLPSDRFSAERTGGSVSTLTIQRTQQEDSAVYLCASSFEGWTGELFFGEGSRLTVL.

The chain recombines TRBV6-1 with TRBJ2-7; D gene ambiguous. The CDR3 sequence is 14 residues long. With 7 bases removed from V and 0 bases from J, the gap between germline ends came to 13 bases. Germline assignment: CDR1 MNHNS and CDR2 SASEGT. The CDR3 coding sequence is TGTGCCAGCACTCCTTATGAGAGCTCCTACGAGCAGTACTTC. Its protein is CASTPYESSYEQYF.

J is TRBJ1-6 and V is TRBV10-2; 7 bases align to TRBD1. This CDR3 spans 13 amino acids. The V and J ends lost 8 bases and 7 bases, in that order; junction bases with no gene match: 5. Per the germline V gene, CDR1 is WSHSY and CDR2 is SAAADI. The CDR3 protein is CASRDSRNSPLHF. In DNA, the CDR3 is TGCGCCAGCCGGGACAGCCGAAATTCACCCCTCCACTTT.

The V call is TRBV15, the J call TRBJ1-1; 7 bases map to TRBD1. There are 12 residues in the CDR3. Looked up from germline, CDR1 is LNHNV and CDR2 is YYDKDF (reference sequence). Trimming removed 3 bases from V and 11 bases from J; junction bases left unmatched: 6. CDR3 sequence: CATSSLTGVAFF. In nucleotides, the CDR3 is TGTGCCACCAGCAGTCTCACAGGGGTGGCTTTCTTT.

This clone turned up a few times. The chain's CDR3 is CASRSGTGDQETQYF. The CDR3 region has the DNA TGTGCCAGCAGGTCCGGGACAGGGGACCAAGAGACCCAGTACTTC. This chain links TRBV6-5 with TRBJ2-5; 10 bases match TRBD1. Germline lookup yields CDR1 MNHEY and CDR2 SVGAGI. The CDR3 totals 15 residues. Trimming removed 6 bases from V and 0 bases from J; junction bases left unmatched: 4.

The chain is built from TRBV20-1 and TRBJ1-2, with TRBD1 as a possible D gene (5 bases). Germline CDR1 and CDR2: DFQATT and SNEGSKA (reference sequence). This CDR3 is built from 11 residues. The germline V and J ends were trimmed by 7 bases and 5 bases, with 11 bases remaining between them. The CDR3 loop reads CSGPGLYGYTF. CDR3 DNA: TGCAGTGGGCCAGGGTTATATGGCTACACCTTC.

The gene calls are TRBV29-1 and TRBJ2-7; 7 positions agree with TRBD2. The length of the CDR3 is 12 residues. J was trimmed by 3 bases and V by 4 bases; bases with no gene match: 3. CDR1 and CDR2 (germline): SQVTM, ANQGSEA. CDR3 bases: TGCAGCGTTGTAGGCGGGGGCTACGAGCAGTACTTC. It yields the protein CSVVGGGYEQYF.

This clone was picked up one time. This chain links TRBV6-1 with TRBJ1-2; 12 bases line up with TRBD1. This CDR3 contains 15 residues. V was clipped by 7 bases and J by 4 bases; unmatched bases: 7. CDR1 and CDR2 from the germline V gene are MNHNS and SASEGT. CDR3 DNA: TGTGCCAGCACCCTGGGACAGGGGGCGATCTATGGCTACACCTTC. This gives the protein CASTLGQGAIYGYTF.

This clone was detected a few times. The rearrangement uses TRBV19 and TRBJ2-5; D is perhaps TRBD1 (5 bases). Trimming removed 10 bases from V and 4 bases from J, with 16 bases in between. CDR3 length: 13 residues. CDR1 LNHDA and CDR2 SQIVND come from the germline V gene (reference sequence). The DNA for the CDR3 is TGTGCCACCCGGACACCCCAGAGAGAGACCCAGTACTTC. Amino acids: CATRTPQRETQYF.

About this clone: A read error may produce the germline difference seen at one junction end. The chain uses TRBV27 and TRBJ2-1, with 11 bases fitting TRBD2. The CDR3 is 14 residues long. The germline gives CDR1 MNHEY, CDR2 SMNVEV (reference sequence). As DNA, the CDR3 is TGTGCCAGCAGTCCCGGACTAGCGGGTCCTGAGAGGATCTTC. Protein: CASSPGLAGPERIF.